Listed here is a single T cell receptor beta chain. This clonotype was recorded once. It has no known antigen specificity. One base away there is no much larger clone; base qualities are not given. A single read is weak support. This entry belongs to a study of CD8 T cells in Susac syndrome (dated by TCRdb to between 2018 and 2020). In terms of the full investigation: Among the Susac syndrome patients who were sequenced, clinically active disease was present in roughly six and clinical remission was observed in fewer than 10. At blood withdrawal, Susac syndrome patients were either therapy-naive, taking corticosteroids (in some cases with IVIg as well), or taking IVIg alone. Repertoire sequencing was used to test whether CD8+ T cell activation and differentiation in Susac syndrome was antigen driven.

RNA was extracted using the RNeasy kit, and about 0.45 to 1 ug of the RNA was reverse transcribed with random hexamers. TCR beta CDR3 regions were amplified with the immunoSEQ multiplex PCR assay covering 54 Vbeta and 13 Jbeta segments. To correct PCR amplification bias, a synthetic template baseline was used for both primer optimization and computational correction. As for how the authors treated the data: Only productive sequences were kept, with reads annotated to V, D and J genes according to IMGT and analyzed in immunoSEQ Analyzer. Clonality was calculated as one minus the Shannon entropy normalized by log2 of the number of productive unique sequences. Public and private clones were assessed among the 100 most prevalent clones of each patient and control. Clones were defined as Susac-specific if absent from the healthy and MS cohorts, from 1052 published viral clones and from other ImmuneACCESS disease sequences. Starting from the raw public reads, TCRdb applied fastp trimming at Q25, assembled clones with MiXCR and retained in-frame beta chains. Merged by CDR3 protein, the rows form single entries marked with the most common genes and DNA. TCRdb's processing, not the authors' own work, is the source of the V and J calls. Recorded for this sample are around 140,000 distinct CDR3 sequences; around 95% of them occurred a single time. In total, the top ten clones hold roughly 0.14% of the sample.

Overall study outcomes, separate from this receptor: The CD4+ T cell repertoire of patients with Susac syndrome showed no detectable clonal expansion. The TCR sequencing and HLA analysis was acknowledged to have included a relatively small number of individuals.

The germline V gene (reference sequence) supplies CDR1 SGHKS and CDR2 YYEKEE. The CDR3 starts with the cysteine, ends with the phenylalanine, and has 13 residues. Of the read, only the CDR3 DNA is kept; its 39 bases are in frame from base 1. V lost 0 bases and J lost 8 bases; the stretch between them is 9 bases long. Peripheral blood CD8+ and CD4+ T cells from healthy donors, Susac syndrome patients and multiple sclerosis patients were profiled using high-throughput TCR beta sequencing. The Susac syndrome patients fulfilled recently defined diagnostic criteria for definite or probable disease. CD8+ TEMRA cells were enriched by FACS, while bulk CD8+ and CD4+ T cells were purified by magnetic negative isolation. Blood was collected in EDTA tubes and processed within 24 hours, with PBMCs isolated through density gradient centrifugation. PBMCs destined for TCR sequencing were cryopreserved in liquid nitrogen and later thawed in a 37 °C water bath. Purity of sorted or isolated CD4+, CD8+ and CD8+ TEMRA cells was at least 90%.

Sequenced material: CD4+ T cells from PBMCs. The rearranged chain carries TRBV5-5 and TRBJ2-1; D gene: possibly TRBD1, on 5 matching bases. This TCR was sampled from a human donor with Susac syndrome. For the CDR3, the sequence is CASSLVGRDEQFF. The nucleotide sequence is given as TGTGCCAGCAGCTTGGTAGGCAGGGATGAGCAGTTCTTC.